This is a list of T cell receptor beta chains from one sample in a study of T cells in localized non-small cell lung cancer. The assay was immunoSEQ multiplex PCR, and TCRdb's table has in-frame clones only and misses some. The sample consists of about 40,000 clones, roughly 90% of them appearing once. The sample here was PBMCs, taken before any cancer treatment. The receptor source for this set is a woman aged 40 to 75 with stage II lung adenocarcinoma. Each CDR3 is given with its conserved first and last residue. The order of the fields is clone size, V gene, J gene, CDR3 protein. Clone sizes are given selectively: once, few, many, or a class where the clone is expanded.

clone size: -
V gene: TRBV6-1
J gene: TRBJ1-2
CDR3 protein: CASSERKRGQEHGYTF

clone size: -
V gene: TRBV6-6
J gene: TRBJ1-2
CDR3 protein: CASSDRGNYGYTF

clone size: -
V gene: TRBV29-1
J gene: TRBJ2-5
CDR3 protein: CSVGSGTGVETQYF

clone size: -
V gene: TRBV5-1
J gene: TRBJ1-4
CDR3 protein: CASSLDRQNEKLFF

clone size: once
V gene: TRBV12-5
J gene: TRBJ2-1
CDR3 protein: CAKLGEAEQFF

clone size: -
V gene: TRBV29-1
J gene: TRBJ1-1
CDR3 protein: CSARPPETGAFF

clone size: -
V gene: TRBV7-2
J gene: TRBJ2-1
CDR3 protein: CASSLKLTGGDEQFF

clone size: -
V gene: TRBV6-1
J gene: TRBJ2-2
CDR3 protein: CASSEASSAKETGELFF

clone size: -
V gene: TRBV2
J gene: TRBJ1-1
CDR3 protein: CASTTEGGTEAFF

clone size: -
V gene: TRBV27
J gene: TRBJ2-7
CDR3 protein: CASSLIGGNEQYF

clone size: -
V gene: TRBV4-1
J gene: TRBJ2-7
CDR3 protein: CASSQVEMGREGSYEQYF

clone size: -
V gene: TRBV7-6
J gene: TRBJ1-1
CDR3 protein: CASSPGTGGWAFF

clone size: -
V gene: TRBV18
J gene: TRBJ1-6
CDR3 protein: CASSPLRAGQGNSPLHF

clone size: -
V gene: TRBV6-6
J gene: TRBJ1-2
CDR3 protein: CASGTDYGYTF

clone size: -
V gene: TRBV6-5
J gene: TRBJ1-2
CDR3 protein: CASSYSTRGRYGYTF

clone size: -
V gene: TRBV18
J gene: TRBJ1-1
CDR3 protein: CASSPTTRAVTEAFF

clone size: -
V gene: TRBV7-2
J gene: TRBJ1-5
CDR3 protein: CASSLGTGSYQPQHF

clone size: -
V gene: TRBV7-9
J gene: TRBJ1-2
CDR3 protein: CASSRGTASFINRGYTF

clone size: -
V gene: TRBV28
J gene: TRBJ2-1
CDR3 protein: CASSVGGGPYNEQFF

clone size: -
V gene: TRBV6-4
J gene: TRBJ1-6
CDR3 protein: CASSAVDSPNSPLHF

clone size: -
V gene: TRBV19
J gene: TRBJ2-6
CDR3 protein: CATGTAQGMGANVLTF

clone size: -
V gene: TRBV2
J gene: TRBJ1-5
CDR3 protein: CASRPGTGSNQPQHF

clone size: -
V gene: TRBV6-5
J gene: TRBJ1-2
CDR3 protein: CASSYPGGREGYTF

clone size: -
V gene: TRBV7-9
J gene: TRBJ2-7
CDR3 protein: CASSTTGEISEQYF

clone size: -
V gene: TRBV7-3
J gene: TRBJ2-1
CDR3 protein: CASSPGGNEQFF

clone size: -
V gene: TRBV7-9
J gene: TRBJ1-2
CDR3 protein: CATETGANYGYTF

clone size: -
V gene: TRBV4-2
J gene: TRBJ2-3
CDR3 protein: CASSQWTTPPDTQYF

clone size: -
V gene: TRBV29-1
J gene: TRBJ1-4
CDR3 protein: CSVGGNNEKLFF

clone size: -
V gene: TRBV19
J gene: TRBJ2-5
CDR3 protein: CASRDVGETQYF

clone size: -
V gene: TRBV6-6
J gene: TRBJ2-2
CDR3 protein: CASSSRDRDTGELFF

clone size: -
V gene: TRBV11-1
J gene: TRBJ2-1
CDR3 protein: CASSRGPREKGQFF

clone size: -
V gene: TRBV10-3
J gene: TRBJ2-2
CDR3 protein: CAISLGAAGSNTGELFF

clone size: -
V gene: TRBV9
J gene: TRBJ2-1
CDR3 protein: CASSVEAGGRKEGEQFF

clone size: -
V gene: TRBV19
J gene: TRBJ1-2
CDR3 protein: CASSDRRGPSYGYTF

clone size: -
V gene: TRBV7-7
J gene: TRBJ2-3
CDR3 protein: CASSAGLGRDTQYF

clone size: -
V gene: TRBV7-6
J gene: TRBJ2-1
CDR3 protein: CASSLTPGQGGNEQFF

clone size: -
V gene: TRBV5-1
J gene: TRBJ2-1
CDR3 protein: CASSFVAGGYEGEQFF

clone size: -
V gene: TRBV7-9
J gene: TRBJ2-2
CDR3 protein: CASSQSPGQPNTGELFF

clone size: -
V gene: TRBV5-8
J gene: TRBJ1-2
CDR3 protein: CASSSPPYGYTF

clone size: -
V gene: TRBV9
J gene: TRBJ2-3
CDR3 protein: CASSARLADTQYF

clone size: -
V gene: TRBV28
J gene: TRBJ2-6
CDR3 protein: CASSGEGGGANVLTF

clone size: -
V gene: TRBV5-4
J gene: TRBJ2-5
CDR3 protein: CASSVAVQETQYF

clone size: -
V gene: TRBV15
J gene: TRBJ2-3
CDR3 protein: CATSRGLKWGLTDTQYF

clone size: -
V gene: TRBV5-1
J gene: TRBJ2-7
CDR3 protein: CASSTLTTELSYEQYF

clone size: few
V gene: TRBV5-1
J gene: TRBJ1-6
CDR3 protein: CASIRRGPNSPLHF

clone size: -
V gene: TRBV15
J gene: TRBJ1-4
CDR3 protein: CATSRGGAGVFEKLFF

clone size: -
V gene: TRBV5-1
J gene: TRBJ2-7
CDR3 protein: CASSEGGPSYEQYF

clone size: -
V gene: TRBV6-5
J gene: TRBJ2-4
CDR3 protein: CASSYDPAGNIQYF

clone size: -
V gene: TRBV28
J gene: TRBJ1-1
CDR3 protein: CASRWSGWNTEAFF

clone size: -
V gene: TRBV14
J gene: TRBJ2-7
CDR3 protein: CASSLGLAGGYEQYF

clone size: -
V gene: TRBV28
J gene: TRBJ1-2
CDR3 protein: CASSSGRPNYGYTF

clone size: -
V gene: TRBV7-8
J gene: TRBJ1-1
CDR3 protein: CASSLAVWLREGTEAFF